This TCR beta chain was captured in a study of blood T cell repertoires in COVID-19. The CDR3 length is 15 residues. Germline V gene sequence: CDR1 DFQATT, CDR2 SNEGSKA (reference sequence). V trimming: 3 bases; J trimming: 2 bases; junction bases outside the gene matches: 8. TCRdb's table, derived via immunoSEQ multiplex PCR, lists solely in-frame clones and lacks some. This table has over 120,000 clones, approximately 80% appearing once. The sequence was obtained from an older man who had recovered from COVID-19. V gene TRBV20-1 combines with J gene TRBJ2-3, with TRBD2 matching 7 bases. Sequenced: peripheral blood. The CDR3 loop reads CSASTREANTDTQYF. CDR3 coding DNA: TGCAGTGCTAGTACACGGGAGGCCAACACAGATACGCAGTATTTT.